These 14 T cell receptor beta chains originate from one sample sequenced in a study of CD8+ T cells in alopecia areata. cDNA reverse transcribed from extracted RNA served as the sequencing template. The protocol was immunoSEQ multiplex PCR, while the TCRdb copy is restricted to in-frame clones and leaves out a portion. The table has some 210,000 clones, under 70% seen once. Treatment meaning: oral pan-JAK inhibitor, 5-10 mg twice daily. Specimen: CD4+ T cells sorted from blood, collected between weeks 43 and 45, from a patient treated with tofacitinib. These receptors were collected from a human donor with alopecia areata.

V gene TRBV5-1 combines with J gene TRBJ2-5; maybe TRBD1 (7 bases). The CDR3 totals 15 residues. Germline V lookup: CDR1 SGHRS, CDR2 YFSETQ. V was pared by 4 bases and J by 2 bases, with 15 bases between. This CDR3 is CASSPEQGRQETQYF. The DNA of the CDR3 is TGCGCCAGCAGCCCGGAACAGGGGAGGCAAGAGACCCAGTACTTC.

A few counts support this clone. The chain's CDR3 is CASSLTVDNEQFF. The CDR3 nucleotides read TGTGCCAGCAGCTTAACGGTGGACAATGAGCAGTTCTTC. J is TRBJ2-1 and V is TRBV7-9; D is unresolved. V was shortened by 2 bases and J by 5 bases, with 7 bases between the two germline ends. CDR3 length: 13 residues. Germline CDR1 reads SEHNR; CDR2 reads FQNEAQ (reference sequence). Based on the CDR3 plus reference TRBV7-9 and TRBJ2-1, the full variable domain is DTGVSQNPRHKITKRGQNVTFRCDPISEHNRLYWYRQTLGQGPEFLTYFQNEAQLEKSRLLSDRFSAERPKGSFSTLEIQRTEQGDSAMYLCASSLTVDNEQFFGPGTRLTVL.

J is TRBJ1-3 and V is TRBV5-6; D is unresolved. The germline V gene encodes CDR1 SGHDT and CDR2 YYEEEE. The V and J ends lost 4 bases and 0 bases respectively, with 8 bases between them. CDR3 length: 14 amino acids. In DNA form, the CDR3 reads TGTGCCAGCAGCGCTACAGCCTCTGGAAACACCATATATTTT. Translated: CASSATASGNTIYF.

DNA for the CDR3: TGTGCCAGCAGCAAAGACCTATTCACCCTCCACTTT. Translating it yields CASSKDLFTLHF. The chain recombines TRBV11-2 with TRBJ1-6; D remains unclear. CDR1 and CDR2 (germline): SGHAT, FQNNGV. V dropped 5 bases and J dropped 14 bases, with 13 bases sitting between them. The CDR3 loop spans 12 amino acids. Variable domain in full (rest from reference TRBV11-2 and TRBJ1-6): EAGVAQSPRYKIIEKRQSVAFWCNPISGHATLYWYQQILGQGPKLLIQFQNNGVVDDSQLPKDRFSAERLKGVDSTLKIQPAKLEDSAVYLCASSKDLFTLHFGNGTRLTVT.

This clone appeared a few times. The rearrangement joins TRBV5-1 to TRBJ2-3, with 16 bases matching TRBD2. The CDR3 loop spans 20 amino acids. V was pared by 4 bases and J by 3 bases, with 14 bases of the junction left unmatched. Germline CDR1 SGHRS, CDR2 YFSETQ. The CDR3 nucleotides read TGCGCCAGCAGCCTACGTCCCGGGACTAGCGGGGGGGCCACGACAGATACGCAGTATTTT. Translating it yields CASSLRPGTSGGATTDTQYF. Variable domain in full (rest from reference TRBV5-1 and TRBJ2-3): KAGVTQTPRYLIKTRGQQVTLSCSPISGHRSVSWYQQTPGQGLQFLFEYFSETQRNKGNFPGRFSGRQFSNSRSEMNVSTLELGDSALYLCASSLRPGTSGGATTDTQYFGPGTRLTVL.

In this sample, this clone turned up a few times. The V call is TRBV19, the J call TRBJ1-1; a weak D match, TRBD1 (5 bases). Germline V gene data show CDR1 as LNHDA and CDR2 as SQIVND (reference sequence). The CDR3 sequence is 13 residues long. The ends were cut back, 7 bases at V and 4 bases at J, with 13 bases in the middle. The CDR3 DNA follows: TGTGCCAGTACATCGGGAGGGGTCACTGAAGCTTTCTTT. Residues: CASTSGGVTEAFF.

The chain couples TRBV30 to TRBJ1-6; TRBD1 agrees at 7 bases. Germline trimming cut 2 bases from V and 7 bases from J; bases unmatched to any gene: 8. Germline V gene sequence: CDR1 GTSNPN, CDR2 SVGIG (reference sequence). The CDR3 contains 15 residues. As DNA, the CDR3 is TGTGCCTGGAGTACTAAGACAGGGATGAATTCACCCCTCCACTTT. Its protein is CAWSTKTGMNSPLHF. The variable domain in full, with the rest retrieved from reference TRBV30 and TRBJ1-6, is SQTIHQWPATLVQPVGSPLSLECTVEGTSNPNLYWYRQAAGRGLQLLFYSVGIGQISSEVPQNLSASRPQDRQFILSSKKLLLSDSGFYLCAWSTKTGMNSPLHFGNGTRLTVT.

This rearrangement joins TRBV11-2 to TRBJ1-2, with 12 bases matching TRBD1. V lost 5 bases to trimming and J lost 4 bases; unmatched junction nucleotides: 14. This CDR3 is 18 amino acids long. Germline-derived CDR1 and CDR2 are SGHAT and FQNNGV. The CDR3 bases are TGTGCCAGCAGCGGAACCGGGACAGGGGGCCGTAGAGGCTATGGCTACACCTTC. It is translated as CASSGTGTGGRRGYGYTF.

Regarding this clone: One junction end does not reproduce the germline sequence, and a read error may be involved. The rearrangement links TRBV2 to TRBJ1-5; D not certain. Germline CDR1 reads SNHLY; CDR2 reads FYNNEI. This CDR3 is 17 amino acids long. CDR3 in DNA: TGTGCCAGCACCCCGGAGGTAACGTTCGGAGGAAATCAGCCCCAGCGTTTT. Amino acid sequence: CASTPEVTFGGNQPQRF.

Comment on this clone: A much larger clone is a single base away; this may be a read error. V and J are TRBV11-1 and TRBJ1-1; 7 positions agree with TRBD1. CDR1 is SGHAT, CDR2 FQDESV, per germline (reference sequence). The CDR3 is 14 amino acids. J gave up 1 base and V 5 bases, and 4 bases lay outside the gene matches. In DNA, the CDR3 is TGTGCCAGCAGCCCTGGGACAGCGAACACTGAAGCTTTCTTT. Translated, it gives CASSPGTANTEAFF. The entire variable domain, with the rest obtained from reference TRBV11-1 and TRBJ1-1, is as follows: EAEVAQSPRYKITEKSQAVAFWCDPISGHATLYWYRQILGQGPELLVQFQDESVVDDSQLPKDRFSAERLKGVDSTLKIQPAELGDSAMYLCASSPGTANTEAFFGQGTRLTVV.

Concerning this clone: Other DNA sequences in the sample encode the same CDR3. The CDR3 DNA is TGCAGCGTTGATCGAGGGAACACCGGGGAGCTGTTTTTT. Translating it yields CSVDRGNTGELFF. V is TRBV29-1 and J is TRBJ2-2; no reliable D call. The CDR3 is 13 amino acids. Germline CDR1 and CDR2: SQVTM and ANQGSEA. Deletions cut 3 bases from V and 1 base from J, with 6 bases between.

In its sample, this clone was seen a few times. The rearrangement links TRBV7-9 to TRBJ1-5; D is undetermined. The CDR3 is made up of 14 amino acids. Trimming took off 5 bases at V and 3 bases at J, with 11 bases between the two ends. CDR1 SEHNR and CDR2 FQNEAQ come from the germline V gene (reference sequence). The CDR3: CASSLAGANQPQHF. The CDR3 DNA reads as TGTGCCAGCAGCCTGGCGGGAGCCAATCAGCCCCAGCATTTT.

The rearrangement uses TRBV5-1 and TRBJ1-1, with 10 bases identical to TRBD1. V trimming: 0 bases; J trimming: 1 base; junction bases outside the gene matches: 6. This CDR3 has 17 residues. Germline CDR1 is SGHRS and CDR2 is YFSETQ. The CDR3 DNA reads TGCGCCAGCAGCTTGGGCCGGGACAGGGGCCCGAACACTGAAGCTTTCTTT. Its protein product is CASSLGRDRGPNTEAFF.

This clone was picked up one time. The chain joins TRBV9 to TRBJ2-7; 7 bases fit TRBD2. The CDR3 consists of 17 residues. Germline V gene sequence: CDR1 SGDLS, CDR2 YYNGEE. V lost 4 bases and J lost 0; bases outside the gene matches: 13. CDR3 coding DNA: TGTGCCAGCAGCCCCCATCCCTCGGGGGGTAGCTCCTACGAGCAGTACTTC. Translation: CASSPHPSGGSSYEQYF.